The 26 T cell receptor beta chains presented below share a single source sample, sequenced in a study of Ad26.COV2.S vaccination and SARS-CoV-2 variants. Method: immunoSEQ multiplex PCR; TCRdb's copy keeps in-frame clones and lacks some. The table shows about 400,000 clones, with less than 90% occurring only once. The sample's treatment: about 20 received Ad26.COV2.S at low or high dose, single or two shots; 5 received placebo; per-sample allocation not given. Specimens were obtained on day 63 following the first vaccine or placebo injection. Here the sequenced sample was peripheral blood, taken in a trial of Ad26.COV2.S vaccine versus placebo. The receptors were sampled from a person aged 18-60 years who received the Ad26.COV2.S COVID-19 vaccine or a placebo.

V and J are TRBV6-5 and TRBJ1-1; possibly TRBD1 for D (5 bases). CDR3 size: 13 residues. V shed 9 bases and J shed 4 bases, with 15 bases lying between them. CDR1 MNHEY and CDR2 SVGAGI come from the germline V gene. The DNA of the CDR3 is TGTGCCAGTACCGGGGGTGTTGTCACTGAAGCTTTCTTT. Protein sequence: CASTGGVVTEAFF.

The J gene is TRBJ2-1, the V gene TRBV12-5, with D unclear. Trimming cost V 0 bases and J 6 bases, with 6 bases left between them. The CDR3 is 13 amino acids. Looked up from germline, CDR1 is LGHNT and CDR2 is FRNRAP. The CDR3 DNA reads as TGTGCTAGTGGTTTGGTTCTCCTCAATGAGCAGTTCTTC. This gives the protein CASGLVLLNEQFF.

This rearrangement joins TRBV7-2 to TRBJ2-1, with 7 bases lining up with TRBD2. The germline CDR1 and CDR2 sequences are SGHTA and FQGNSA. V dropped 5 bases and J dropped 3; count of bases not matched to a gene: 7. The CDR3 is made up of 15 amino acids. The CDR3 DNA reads TGTGCCAGCAGCCTCTACGGGACTATCTACAATGAGCAGTTCTTC. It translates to CASSLYGTIYNEQFF.

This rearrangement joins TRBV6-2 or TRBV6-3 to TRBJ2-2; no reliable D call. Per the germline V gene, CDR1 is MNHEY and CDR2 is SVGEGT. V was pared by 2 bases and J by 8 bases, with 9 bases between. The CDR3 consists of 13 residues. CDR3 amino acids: CASSYRKEGELFF. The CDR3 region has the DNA TGTGCCAGCAGTTACCGGAAGGAAGGGGAGCTGTTTTTT.

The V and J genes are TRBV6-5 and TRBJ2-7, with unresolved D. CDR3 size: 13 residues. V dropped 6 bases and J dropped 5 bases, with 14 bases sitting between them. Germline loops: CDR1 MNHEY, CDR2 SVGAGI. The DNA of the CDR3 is TGTGCCAGCAGACCCCCAGGAATAGACGAGCAGTACTTC. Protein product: CASRPPGIDEQYF.

In DNA, the CDR3 is TGTGCCAGCAGCTTTACTCTCCCGGGATCTGGAAACACCATATATTTT. It translates to CASSFTLPGSGNTIYF. V is TRBV11-2 and J is TRBJ1-3; D gene uncertain. The CDR3 length is 16 residues. V gave up 3 bases and J gave up 1 base, with 13 bases separating them. Per germline, CDR1 SGHAT and CDR2 FQNNGV. Full variable domain (rest looked up from reference TRBV11-2 and TRBJ1-3): EAGVAQSPRYKIIEKRQSVAFWCNPISGHATLYWYQQILGQGPKLLIQFQNNGVVDDSQLPKDRFSAERLKGVDSTLKIQPAKLEDSAVYLCASSFTLPGSGNTIYFGEGSWLTVV.

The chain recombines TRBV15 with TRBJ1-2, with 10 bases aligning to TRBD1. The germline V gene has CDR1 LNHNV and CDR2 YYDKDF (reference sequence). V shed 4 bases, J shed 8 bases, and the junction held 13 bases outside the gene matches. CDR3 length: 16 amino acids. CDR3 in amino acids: CATSKNLDRGEGGYTF. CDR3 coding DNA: TGTGCCACCAGCAAGAATTTGGACAGGGGGGAAGGGGGCTACACCTTC.

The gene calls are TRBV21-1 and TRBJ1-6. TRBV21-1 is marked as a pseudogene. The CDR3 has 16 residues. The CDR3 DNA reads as TGTGCCAGCAGCAAGACTCCGCGCTCCTATAATTCACCCCTCCACTTT. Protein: CASSKTPRSYNSPLHF.

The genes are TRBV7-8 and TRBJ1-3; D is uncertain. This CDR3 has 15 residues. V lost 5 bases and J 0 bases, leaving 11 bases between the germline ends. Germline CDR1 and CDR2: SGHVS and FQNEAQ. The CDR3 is CASSLTVTSGNTIYF. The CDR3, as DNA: TGTGCCAGCAGCCTCACAGTCACCTCTGGAAACACCATATATTTT.

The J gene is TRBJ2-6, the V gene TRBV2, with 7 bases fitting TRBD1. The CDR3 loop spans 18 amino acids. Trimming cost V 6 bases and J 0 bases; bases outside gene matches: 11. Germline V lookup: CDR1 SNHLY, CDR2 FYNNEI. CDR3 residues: CASRHVRDSFSGANVLTF. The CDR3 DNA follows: TGTGCCAGCAGACACGTCCGGGACAGCTTCTCTGGGGCCAACGTCCTGACTTTC.

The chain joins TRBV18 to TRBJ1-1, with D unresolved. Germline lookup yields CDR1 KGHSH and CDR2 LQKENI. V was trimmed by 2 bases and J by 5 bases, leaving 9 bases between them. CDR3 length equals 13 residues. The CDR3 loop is CASSPDLGTEAFF. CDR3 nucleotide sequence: TGTGCCAGCTCACCAGACCTGGGGACTGAAGCTTTCTTT.

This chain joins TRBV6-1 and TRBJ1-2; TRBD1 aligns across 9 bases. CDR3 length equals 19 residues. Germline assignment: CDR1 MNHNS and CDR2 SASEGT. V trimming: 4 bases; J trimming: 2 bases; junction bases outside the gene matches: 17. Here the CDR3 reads CASSAFGTGGLYQNYGYTF. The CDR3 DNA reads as TGTGCCAGCAGTGCGTTCGGTACAGGGGGCCTATATCAGAACTATGGCTACACCTTC.

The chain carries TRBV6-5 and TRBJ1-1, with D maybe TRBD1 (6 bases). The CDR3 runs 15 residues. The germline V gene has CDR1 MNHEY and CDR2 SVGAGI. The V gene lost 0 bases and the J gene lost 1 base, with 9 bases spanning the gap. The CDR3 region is CASSYSMGQNTEAFF. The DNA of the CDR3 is TGTGCCAGCAGTTACTCGATGGGACAGAACACTGAAGCTTTCTTT.

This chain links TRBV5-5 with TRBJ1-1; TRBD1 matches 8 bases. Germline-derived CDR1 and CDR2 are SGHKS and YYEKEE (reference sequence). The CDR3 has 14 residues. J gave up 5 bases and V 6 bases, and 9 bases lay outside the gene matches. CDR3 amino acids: CASTHTGGGTEAFF. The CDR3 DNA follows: TGTGCCAGCACCCACACAGGGGGGGGAACTGAAGCTTTCTTT.

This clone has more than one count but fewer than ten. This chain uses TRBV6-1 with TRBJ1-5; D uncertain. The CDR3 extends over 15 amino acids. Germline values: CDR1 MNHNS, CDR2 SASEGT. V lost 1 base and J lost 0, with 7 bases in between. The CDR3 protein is CASSEERYSNQPQHF. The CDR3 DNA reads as TGTGCCAGCAGTGAAGAGAGATATAGCAATCAGCCCCAGCATTTT.

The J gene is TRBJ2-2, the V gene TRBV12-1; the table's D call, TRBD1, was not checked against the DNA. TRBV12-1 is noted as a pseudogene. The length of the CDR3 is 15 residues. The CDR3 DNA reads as TGTGCCAGCAGCTTTGAAGACAGCTACACCGGGGAGCTGTTTTTT. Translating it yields CASSFEDSYTGELFF.

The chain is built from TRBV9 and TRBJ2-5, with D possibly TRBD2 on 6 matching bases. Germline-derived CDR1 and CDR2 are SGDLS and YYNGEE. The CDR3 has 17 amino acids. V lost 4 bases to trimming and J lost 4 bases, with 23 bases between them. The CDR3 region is CASSRSYGTDGGETQYF. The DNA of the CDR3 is TGTGCCAGCAGCAGAAGCTACGGGACTGACGGTGGAGAGACCCAGTACTTC.

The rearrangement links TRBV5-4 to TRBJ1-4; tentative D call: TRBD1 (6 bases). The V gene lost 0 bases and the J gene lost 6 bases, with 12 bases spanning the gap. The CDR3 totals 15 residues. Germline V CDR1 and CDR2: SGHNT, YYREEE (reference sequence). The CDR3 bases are TGTGCCAGCAGCTTGGACCCAGGGGAGGATGAAAAACTGTTTTTT. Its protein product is CASSLDPGEDEKLFF.

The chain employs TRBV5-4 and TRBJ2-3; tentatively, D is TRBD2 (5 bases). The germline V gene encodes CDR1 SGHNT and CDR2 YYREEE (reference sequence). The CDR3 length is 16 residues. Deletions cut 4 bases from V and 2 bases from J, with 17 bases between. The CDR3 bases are TGTGCCAGCAGCGCGGGCCTCTTGGGCCACACAGATACGCAGTATTTT. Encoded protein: CASSAGLLGHTDTQYF.

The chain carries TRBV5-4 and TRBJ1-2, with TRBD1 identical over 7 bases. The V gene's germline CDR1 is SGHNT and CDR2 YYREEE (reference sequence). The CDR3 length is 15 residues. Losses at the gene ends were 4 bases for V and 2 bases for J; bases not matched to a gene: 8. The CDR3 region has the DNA TGTGCCAGCAGCCCAGGACAGGAAACCAACTATGGCTACACCTTC. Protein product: CASSPGQETNYGYTF.

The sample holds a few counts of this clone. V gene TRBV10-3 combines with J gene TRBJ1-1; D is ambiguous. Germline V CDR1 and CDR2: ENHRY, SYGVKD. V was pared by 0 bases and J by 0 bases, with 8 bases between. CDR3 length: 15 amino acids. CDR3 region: CAISESWTLNTEAFF. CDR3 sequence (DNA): TGTGCCATCAGTGAGTCGTGGACCTTGAACACTGAAGCTTTCTTT.

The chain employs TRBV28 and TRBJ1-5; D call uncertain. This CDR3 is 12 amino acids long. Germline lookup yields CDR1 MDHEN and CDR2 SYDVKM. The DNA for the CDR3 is TGTTCGGCCTGCGGAGGCGATCAGCCCCAGCATTTT. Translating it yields CSACGGDQPQHF. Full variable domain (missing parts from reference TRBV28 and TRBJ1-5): DVKVTQSSRYLVKRTGEKVFLECVQDMDHENMFWYRQDPGLGLRLIYFSYDVKMKEKGDIPEGYSVSREKKERFSLILESASTNQTSMYLCSACGGDQPQHFGDGTRLSIL.

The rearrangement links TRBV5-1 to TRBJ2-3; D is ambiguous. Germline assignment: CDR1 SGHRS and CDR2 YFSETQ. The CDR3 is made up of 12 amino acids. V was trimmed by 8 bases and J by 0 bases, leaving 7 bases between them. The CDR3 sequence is CASKFSTDTQYF. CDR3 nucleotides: TGCGCCAGTAAATTTAGCACAGATACGCAGTATTTT. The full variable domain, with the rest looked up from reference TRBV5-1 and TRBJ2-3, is KAGVTQTPRYLIKTRGQQVTLSCSPISGHRSVSWYQQTPGQGLQFLFEYFSETQRNKGNFPGRFSGRQFSNSRSEMNVSTLELGDSALYLCASKFSTDTQYFGPGTRLTVL.

DNA of the CDR3: TGTGCCAGCTCACCGGGGGACAGGGACACAGATACGCAGTATTTT. Its protein is CASSPGDRDTDTQYF. This rearrangement joins TRBV18 to TRBJ2-3, with TRBD1 matching 9 bases. Germline V gene sequence: CDR1 KGHSH, CDR2 LQKENI. This CDR3 spans 15 amino acids. With V trimmed by 3 bases and J by 2 bases, 3 bases remained unmatched.

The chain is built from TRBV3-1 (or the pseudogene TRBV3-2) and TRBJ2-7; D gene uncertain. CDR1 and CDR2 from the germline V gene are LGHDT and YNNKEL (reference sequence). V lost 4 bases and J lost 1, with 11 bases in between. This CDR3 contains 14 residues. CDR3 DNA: TGTGCCAGCAGCCCTGGGCCGTGGTCCTACGAGCAGTACTTC. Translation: CASSPGPWSYEQYF.

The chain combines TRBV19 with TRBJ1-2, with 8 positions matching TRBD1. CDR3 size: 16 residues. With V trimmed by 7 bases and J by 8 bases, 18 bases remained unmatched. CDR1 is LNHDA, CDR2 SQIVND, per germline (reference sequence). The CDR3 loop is CASNPLHAGGTIGYTF. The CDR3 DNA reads TGTGCCAGTAATCCCCTCCATGCAGGGGGCACGATAGGCTACACCTTC.